Listed below are T cell receptor beta chains from one sample, sequenced in a study of cytomegalovirus exposure and HLA in healthy donors. Data came from immunoSEQ multiplex PCR; TCRdb stores just in-frame clones and leaves some out. This sample carries about 36,000 clones, about 72% of them seen once, and the ten largest clones take approximately 7%. The material sequenced was PBMCs. Receptors were obtained from a man aged 25 to 40 in good health and CMV-seronegative. Both conserved end residues are part of each CDR3. Each record gives: clone size, J gene, V gene, D gene, CDR3 DNA, CDR3 protein. The D gene is left open where the match is weak. The size entry is marked missing in some rows and otherwise reads once, few, many or a size class.

. | TRBJ1-4 | TRBV5-1 | TRBD1 | TGCGCCAGCAGCTTGGGGCAGGGGGATGGAAAACTGTTTTTT | CASSLGQGDGKLFF
once | TRBJ2-7 | TRBV10-3 | . | TGTGCCATCAGTGAGGTCCAGGGCCCCTACGAGCAGTACTTC | CAISEVQGPYEQYF
once | TRBJ2-3 | TRBV6-5 | . | TGTGCCAGCAGTTACAAGGCGGGGAACACAGATACGCAGTATTTT | CASSYKAGNTDTQYF
. | TRBJ1-1 | TRBV7-6 | TRBD1 | TGTGCCAGCCAGCCGGAACAGGGGATCACTGAAGCTTTCTTT | CASQPEQGITEAFF
. | TRBJ2-3 | TRBV4-3 | TRBD2 | TGCGCCAGCAGCCAAAACCTTCTAGCGGGGGGGACAGATACGCAGTATTTT | CASSQNLLAGGTDTQYF
few | TRBJ2-1 | TRBV2 | . | TGTGCCAGCCAGGCCGGGCCCGGGAAGTTCTTC | CASQAGPGKFF
once | TRBJ2-3 | TRBV5-1 | TRBD2 | TGCGCCAGCAGCTCCCTCTCGGGGGGGTCTGGCACAGATACGCAGTATTTT | CASSSLSGGSGTDTQYF
. | TRBJ2-7 | TRBV16 | . | TGTGCCAGCAGCCAAATAAAACAGGGCCAGAACGAGCAGTACTTC | CASSQIKQGQNEQYF
. | TRBJ2-7 | TRBV29-1 | . | TGCAGCGCAAGGCAGGGCCGGGAGTACGGCGAGCAGTACTTC | CSARQGREYGEQYF
. | TRBJ2-7 | TRBV4-1 | TRBD2 | TGCGCCAGCAGCCAAGGGCGGGCCCGACTAGCGGGACCCCTCGAGCAGTACTTC | CASSQGRARLAGPLEQYF
. | TRBJ2-1 | TRBV4-3 | . | TGCGCCAGCAGCCGAAGGAGCGGGTCCAGCTCCTACAATGAGCAGTTCTTC | CASSRRSGSSSYNEQFF
. | TRBJ2-6 | TRBV6-5 | . | TGTGCCAGCAGTTACTCAGGGGTGGGGGCCAACGTCCTGACTTTC | CASSYSGVGANVLTF
. | TRBJ1-2 | TRBV6-1 | . | TGTGCCAGCAGACTCCCCGAAGGGGCCGCTTATGGCTACACCTTC | CASRLPEGAAYGYTF
. | TRBJ1-5 | TRBV6-1 | TRBD1 | TGTGCCAGCGAAACAGGGGGCGGAGGTCAGCCCCAGCATTTT | CASETGGGGQPQHF
. | TRBJ1-4 | TRBV7-9 | . | TGTGCCAGCACCGAACAGTACACTAATGAAAAACTGTTTTTT | CASTEQYTNEKLFF
. | TRBJ1-4 | TRBV18 | TRBD1 | TGTGCCAGCTCAAGCGGACAGGGTGGTGAAAAACTGTTTTTT | CASSSGQGGEKLFF